This TCR beta chain emerged from a study of cytomegalovirus exposure and HLA in healthy donors. This clone was counted a single time. Its target is not known. Study-wide results and caveats: The study reported that TCR beta sequences accurately predicted HLA-A and HLA-B alleles in most subjects. Among TCR beta chains of equal frequency, HLA-associated ones were more clonally expanded in a later analysis. The classifier, whose performance was assessed in both the original and validation cohorts, reportedly diagnosed cytomegalovirus status with high specificity and sensitivity.

With 60 Vbeta and 13 Jbeta primers, the PCR was carried out. The table came from immunoSEQ multiplex PCR; TCRdb's copy has only in-frame clones and leaves some out. The repertoire holds some 160,000 clones, with around three quarters as singletons. The length of the CDR3 is 13 residues. CDR1 is WSHSY and CDR2 is SAAADI in the germline V gene. Trimming cost V 4 bases and J 1 base, with 7 bases left between them. The sequenced sample was PBMCs. The sequence derives from a middle-aged woman in good health and CMV-seronegative. V gene TRBV10-2 combines with J gene TRBJ1-1, with a tentative D call TRBD1 (5 bases). CDR3 protein: CASSVGPNTEAFF. The CDR3 coding sequence is TGCGCCAGCAGTGTGGGGCCGAACACTGAAGCTTTCTTT.